This TCR beta chain was identified during a study of cytomegalovirus exposure and HLA in healthy donors. Use of 60 Vbeta and 13 Jbeta primers characterized the PCR. TCRdb's table, derived via immunoSEQ multiplex PCR, lists solely in-frame clones and lacks some. The sample consists of 160,000 or so clones, approximately 86% of them appearing once. Germline CDR1 PRHDT, CDR2 FYEKMQ (reference sequence). There are 15 residues in the CDR3. Between the trimmed V and J ends, which lost 2 bases and 2 bases, there was a span of 11 bases. This clone has just one count. The chain recombines TRBV13 with TRBJ2-3, with a weak D call TRBD2 (5 bases). The sample was PBMCs. The clonotype originates from a woman between 18 and 29 years old in good health and CMV-seronegative. CDR3 nucleotides: TGTGCCAGCAGCTTATATAGCGCCCTCACAGATACGCAGTATTTT. Protein: CASSLYSALTDTQYF. The full variable domain, its missing parts supplied by reference TRBV13 and TRBJ2-3, is AAGVIQSPRHLIKEKRETATLKCYPIPRHDTVYWYQQGPGQDPQFLISFYEKMQSDKGSIPDRFSAQQFSDYHSELNMSSLELGDSALYFCASSLYSALTDTQYFGPGTRLTVL.